The rows below give T cell receptor beta chains drawn from one sample of a study of blood T cell repertoires in COVID-19. Using immunoSEQ multiplex PCR, the repertoire was profiled, and TCRdb retains in-frame clones only, with some absent. The sample gives 300,000 to 450,000 clones, about 90% of which show up once; 1% to 1.5% is in the top ten. The sample was PBMCs or T cells enriched from blood (not recorded which). These receptors were obtained from a man aged 25-40 years who had recovered from COVID-19. The CDR3 runs from the conserved cysteine through the conserved F or W. The D gene is left open where the match is weak.

D gene,J gene,V gene,CDR3 protein
-,TRBJ2-7,TRBV10-3,CAISEFVPSRGYEQYF
TRBD1,TRBJ1-2,TRBV30,CAWSTDRGSGYTF
TRBD1,TRBJ1-2,TRBV11-2,CASSVDGTGWYGYTF
-,TRBJ1-5,TRBV19,CASSTESNQPQHF
TRBD2,TRBJ2-7,TRBV4-3,CASSQDRDYTYEQYF
TRBD1,TRBJ2-2,TRBV15,CATSRGPGQGNTGELFF
-,TRBJ2-7,TRBV11-3,CASSSGAGQFYEQYF
-,TRBJ2-2,TRBV5-4,CASSFDTDITGELFF
-,TRBJ1-2,TRBV27,CASSLIGQGTTNYGYTF
-,TRBJ1-2,TRBV5-1,CASTNSNYGYTF
-,TRBJ2-7,TRBV19,CASTDRYSYEQYF
-,TRBJ1-2,TRBV28,CASRSSVLYGYTF
-,TRBJ1-1,TRBV2,CASSRDTGMNTEAFF
TRBD2,TRBJ2-7,TRBV12-3/TRBV12-4,CASSLSGAVQYF
-,TRBJ1-3,TRBV5-6,CASSWGPSSGNTIYF
TRBD2,TRBJ2-3,TRBV3-1/TRBV3-2,CASSRPSSGGPFFTDTQYF
TRBD1,TRBJ1-1,TRBV29-1,CSGGQRNTEAFF
TRBD1,TRBJ2-2,TRBV5-1,CASSLGQGTSRPGELFF
-,TRBJ2-5,TRBV7-7,CASSFQGPETQYF
TRBD1,TRBJ1-2,TRBV19,CASTSRTGENYGYTF
-,TRBJ1-1,TRBV7-6,CASSSTGMNTEAFF
TRBD1,TRBJ1-1,TRBV6-6,CASSPNDRGNTEAFF
-,TRBJ1-1,TRBV12-3/TRBV12-4,CASSEGVPEAFF
TRBD2,TRBJ2-1,TRBV10-3,CAISGGGVYNEQFF
TRBD1,TRBJ2-5,TRBV7-9,CASSLGGQTYQETQYF
TRBD1,TRBJ1-4,TRBV5-1,CASSSTGEWNEKLFF
-,TRBJ2-1,TRBV11-2,CASTNNGGREQFF
-,TRBJ1-5,TRBV2,CASTQARGSPQHF
TRBD2,TRBJ2-5,TRBV29-1,CSVVRGTRQDTQYF
TRBD1,TRBJ1-4,TRBV7-2,CASSTSTGMYEKLFF
-,TRBJ2-7,TRBV10-3,CAISTSKGVYEQYF
-,TRBJ1-2,TRBV7-2,CASSLQGIHGYTF
-,TRBJ1-2,TRBV6-5,CASSYSSVNYGYTF
TRBD1,TRBJ1-2,TRBV5-1,CASSGVGGGRRIDGYTF
-,TRBJ1-1,TRBV16,CASSRYRVPLNTEAFF
-,TRBJ2-5,TRBV2,CATAGRETQYF
TRBD1,TRBJ1-2,TRBV4-1,CASSHGTAFGYTF
TRBD1,TRBJ1-5,TRBV5-1,CASSPGGVGQPQHF
-,TRBJ1-3,TRBV6-5,CASSPGYGNTIYF
-,TRBJ1-1,TRBV4-1,CASSHGGGNTEAFF
-,TRBJ1-4,TRBV7-2,CASSPLGGTGEKLFF
-,TRBJ2-7,TRBV30,CAWSVTYEQYF
-,TRBJ2-6,TRBV19,CASTGGTPSGANVLTF
TRBD1,TRBJ1-1,TRBV27,CASSPTPGTANTEAFF
-,TRBJ1-3,TRBV10-2,CASSPESTNSGNTIYF
-,TRBJ2-2,TRBV11-3,CASSLLGNTGELFF
-,TRBJ1-2,TRBV7-8,CASSQYRTYGYTF
TRBD1,TRBJ1-5,TRBV3-1/TRBV3-2,CASSETWTGGVSNQPQHF
TRBD1,TRBJ1-2,TRBV29-1,CSAAEGTGGSGYTF
TRBD1,TRBJ1-2,TRBV27,CASSSLAGTVSRNYGYTF
TRBD1,TRBJ1-2,TRBV12-3/TRBV12-4,CASRLDRNYGYTF
TRBD1,TRBJ2-3,TRBV2,CASSESRTGVTDTQYF
TRBD2,TRBJ2-7,TRBV30,CAWSAGSGGAALF
-,TRBJ1-2,TRBV10-3,CAISKQGYGYTF
-,TRBJ1-2,TRBV7-2,CASSPEKGQIYGYTF
-,TRBJ1-5,TRBV21-1,CASSKRLQGQRVNQPQHF
-,TRBJ2-2,TRBV5-5,CASSLEGVNTGELFF
TRBD2,TRBJ2-7,TRBV10-1,CASSDGLAVYEQYF
TRBD2,TRBJ2-1,TRBV30,CAWITSGGGSYNEQFF